The present entry profiles one T cell receptor beta chain with its context. Its antigen remains unknown. The data originate from a study of beta chain features in type 1 diabetes. Study summary: What patients shared with healthy donors was a similar profile of age, gender and cell yields. Study outcomes and limitations: Among patients with Type 1 diabetes, TCRB CDR3s were moderately but significantly shorter in every one of the four CD4+ subsets. Within the patient group, naive, central memory and Treg TCRB repertoires appeared more similar to each other than within healthy donors.

The V gene's germline CDR1 is SGHAT and CDR2 FQNNGV. The CDR3 length is 15 residues. V was pared by 1 base and J by 6 bases, with 6 bases of the junction left unmatched. Reverse transcribing all isolated RNA meant expressed TCRB transcripts were sequenced. Naive, central memory and regulatory T cell samples came to a mean of around 3.5 million reads. Sequencing was performed with immunoSEQ multiplex PCR; in TCRdb, only in-frame clones are kept and a portion is missing. In the table there are 38,000 or so clones, 50% to 75% of which are singletons. The sequencing sample was made of Tregs from blood. The gene calls are TRBV11-2 and TRBJ2-1, with 7 positions matching TRBD1. This TCR derives from a woman in her twenties or thirties in good health. Written as DNA, the CDR3 is TGTGCCAGCAGCTTAGTAGGGGGCGCGGGCAATGAGCAGTTCTTC. The encoded protein is CASSLVGGAGNEQFF.